This T cell receptor (beta chain) originates from a study of T cells after yellow fever vaccination. Looking at the study overall: Fractions of low cell number were prepared using SMART-Seq v4 Ultra Low Input.

The CDR3 extends over 14 amino acids. Germline assignment: CDR1 DFQATT and CDR2 SNEGSKA (reference sequence). Trimming shortened V by 3 bases and J by 2 bases, and 14 bases separated the two germline ends. TCRdb re-called the 5' RACE reads through MiXCR, storing one row per CDR3 protein. The data contain tens of thousands of distinct CDR3 sequences, 13% of them singletons. General study points: Clonotypes shared by both compartments, CD4 and CD8, made up a small share.

The sequence was obtained from a man between 18 and 29 years old who received the YFV17D yellow fever vaccine. The source was CD8+ T cells not binding an NS4B(214-222) dextramer, sorted from PBMCs, collected about 21 days after the first yellow fever vaccination. The chain has TRBV20-1 and TRBJ2-7; D call uncertain. CDR3 sequence: CSASMAATTYEQYF. The CDR3 region has the DNA TGCAGTGCTAGTATGGCGGCTACGACCTACGAGCAGTACTTC.